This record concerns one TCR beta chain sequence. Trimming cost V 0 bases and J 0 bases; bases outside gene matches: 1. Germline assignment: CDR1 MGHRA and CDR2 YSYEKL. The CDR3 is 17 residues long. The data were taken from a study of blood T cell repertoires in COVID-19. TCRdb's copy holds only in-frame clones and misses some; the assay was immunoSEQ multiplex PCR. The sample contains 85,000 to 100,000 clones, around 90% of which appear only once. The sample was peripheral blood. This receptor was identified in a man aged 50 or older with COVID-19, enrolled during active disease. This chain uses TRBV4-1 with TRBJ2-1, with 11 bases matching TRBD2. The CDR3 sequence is CASSQDTSGSSYNEQFF. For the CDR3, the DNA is TGCGCCAGCAGCCAAGATACTAGCGGGAGCTCCTACAATGAGCAGTTCTTC.